A selection of T cell receptor beta chains follows, all from one sample in a study of cytomegalovirus exposure and HLA in healthy donors. The data were produced by immunoSEQ multiplex PCR, yet TCRdb's version contains in-frame clones alone and is incomplete. Of roughly 160,000 clones listed, 80% to 85% are singletons. The sample taken for sequencing was PBMCs. These receptors all stem from a boy aged 2 to 9 in good health and CMV-seronegative. Each CDR3 is given without its conserved first and last residue.

>TRBV10-3|TRBJ1-2
AISDPGQEVHGYT
>TRBV6-1|TRBJ2-7
ASSGPTSGGYEQY
>TRBV5-1|TRBJ2-1
ASSLAGGQRYNEQF
>TRBV9|TRBJ1-1
ASSTSGSTEAF
>TRBV7-9|TRBJ1-2
ASSQLRDPYGYT
>TRBV5-8|TRBJ1-5
ASSLFRGAGQPQH
>TRBV7-2|TRBJ2-7
ASSLATSGTPYEQY
>TRBV4-1|TRBJ1-4
ASSHPARGRNEKLF
>TRBV29-1|TRBJ2-1
SVGLRISYNEQF
>TRBV10-3|TRBJ1-2
AISGGQGVGGYT
>TRBV7-7|TRBJ2-1
ASSLNLAGRNEQF